This entry features one T cell receptor (beta chain) sequence. Its antigen is unidentified. This entry comes from a study of graft-versus-host responses after intestinal transplantation. Study-level background: Anti-thymocyte globulin induction preceded three to four years of tacrolimus and steroid maintenance in all recipients. Study observations and caveats: Analysis identified GvH clones in recipient marrow, with some appearing first in ileum or blood. Those patients showing graft-donor T cell macrochimerism displayed high graft-versus-host to host-versus-graft clonal ratios in allografts. Peak circulating GvH clone levels were associated with early post-transplant HvG declines.

This table comes from immunoSEQ multiplex PCR, and its TCRdb copy is limited to in-frame clones, with some not included. The data contain just under 55,000 clones, roughly 89% of them singletons. The germline V gene encodes CDR1 MGHRA and CDR2 YSYEKL. This CDR3 spans 15 amino acids. With 0 bases removed from V and 3 bases from J, the gap between germline ends came to 12 bases. The rearrangement links TRBV4-1 to TRBJ2-7, with TRBD1 as a possible D gene (6 bases). The source material was PBMCs, sampled 650 to 670 days after intestinal transplant. The TCR originated in a human patient who received an intestinal transplant, so some T cells may come from the graft donor. The CDR3 coding sequence is TGCGCCAGCAGCCAAGAACAGGGTTACCGCTACGAGCAGTACTTC. Translated, it gives CASSQEQGYRYEQYF.